A single sample gave rise to the 21 T cell receptor beta chains below, sequenced in a study of blood T cell repertoires in COVID-19 (dated by TCRdb to the early 2020s). The library was prepared using the immunoSEQ multiplex PCR assay. The immuneACCESS repertoire file appears here via TCRdb, limited to in-frame rearrangements. These files lack a portion of the clones; in checked studies, under half of the deficit traces to unresolved V genes, and the cause of the others is not known. For this sample the table gives 160,000 or so clones, of which roughly 84% were detected only once. Jointly, the top ten make up roughly 8% of the sample. The sequenced sample consisted of PBMCs or T cells enriched from blood (not recorded which). All receptors come from a woman between 50 and 59 years old who had recovered from COVID-19.

This rearrangement joins TRBV19 to TRBJ1-5; the D gene is possibly TRBD1 (5 bases). This CDR3 contains 14 residues. Trimming pared 6 bases from V and 0 bases from J, leaving 9 bases between. CDR1 is LNHDA and CDR2 is SQIVND in the germline V gene (reference sequence). CDR3 sequence (DNA): TGTGCCAGTAGCCCGACAGTTAGCAATCAGCCCCAGCATTTT. It specifies CASSPTVSNQPQHF. The full variable domain, its missing parts supplied by reference TRBV19 and TRBJ1-5, is DGGITQSPKYLFRKEGQNVTLSCEQNLNHDAMYWYRQDPGQGLRLIYYSQIVNDFQKGDIAEGYSVSREKKESFPLTVTSAQKNPTAFYLCASSPTVSNQPQHFGDGTRLSIL.

The chain links TRBV4-2 to TRBJ2-4, with D possibly matching TRBD2 (5 bases). The V end lost 0 bases, the J end lost 6 bases, and 9 bases lay between the germline ends. Germline CDR1 reads LGHNA; CDR2 reads YNFKEQ. The length of the CDR3 is 14 residues. The CDR3: CASSQERVRNIQYF. CDR3 in DNA: TGTGCCAGCAGCCAAGAGCGGGTTAGAAACATTCAGTACTTC.

This clone was counted only a few times. V and J are TRBV4-3 and TRBJ2-5; perhaps TRBD1 as D (6 bases). The V end was cut by 2 bases, the J end by 7 bases, with 14 bases between. CDR1 LGHNA and CDR2 YSLEER come from the germline V gene. This CDR3 spans 14 amino acids. As DNA, the CDR3 is TGCGCCAGCAGCCAACAACAGGGTTCCGGGACCCAGTACTTC. This translates into CASSQQQGSGTQYF.

The CDR3 region has the DNA TGTGCCAGCAGTGGGGAGACAGGGCGATGGGAAAAACTGTTTTTT. Its protein product is CASSGETGRWEKLFF. V and J are TRBV28 and TRBJ1-4; 7 bases align to TRBD1. Germline CDR1 and CDR2: MDHEN and SYDVKM. V dropped 5 bases and J dropped 8; count of bases not matched to a gene: 11. The CDR3 is 15 residues long.

The rearrangement uses TRBV7-9 and TRBJ1-3; TRBD1 is a possible D gene (5 bases). This CDR3 is built from 15 residues. Germline CDR1 is SEHNR and CDR2 is FQNEAQ (reference sequence). The V gene lost 3 bases and the J gene lost 2 bases, with 11 bases spanning the gap. CDR3 nucleotides: TGTGCCAGCAGCTTGCAAACAGGTACTGGAAACACCATATATTTT. Translated, it gives CASSLQTGTGNTIYF.

The chain has TRBV9 and TRBJ1-2; perhaps TRBD1 as D (5 bases). Germline V gives CDR1 SGDLS, CDR2 YYNGEE. V was shortened by 2 bases and J by 2 bases, with 16 bases between the two germline ends. The CDR3 is made up of 16 amino acids. The CDR3 DNA reads as TGTGCCAGCAGCGTCGACGGGACTCCAAGGAACTATGGCTACACCTTC. It translates to CASSVDGTPRNYGYTF.

The chain couples TRBV29-1 to TRBJ1-2; 7 bases agree with TRBD1. The CDR3 loop spans 13 amino acids. Germline V CDR1 and CDR2: SQVTM, ANQGSEA. V gave up 8 bases and J gave up 3 bases; unmatched junction bases: 9. The CDR3 bases are TGCAGCCCCTGTACAGGGGCGGACTATGGCTACACCTTC. Protein product: CSPCTGADYGYTF.

This clone was observed a single time. The chain links TRBV2 to TRBJ2-6; the D gene is possibly TRBD1 (6 bases). Trimming left V 11 bases short and J 0 bases short, with 14 bases between. CDR3 length: 15 amino acids. Germline lookup yields CDR1 SNHLY and CDR2 FYNNEI. Here the CDR3 reads CAGSTGLSGANVLTF. CDR3 bases: TGTGCCGGGTCCACAGGGCTCTCTGGGGCCAACGTCCTGACTTTC.

V is TRBV7-9 and J is TRBJ2-3, with TRBD1 identical over 8 bases. Germline V gene data show CDR1 as SEHNR and CDR2 as FQNEAQ (reference sequence). The length of the CDR3 is 14 residues. The junction had 9 bases not matched to a gene; V was cut back by 5 bases and J by 8 bases. The CDR3 reads CASSGTGTGSTQYF. The CDR3 bases are TGTGCCAGCAGCGGAACCGGGACAGGATCTACGCAGTATTTT.

This CDR3 is CASSFALYNEQFF. For the CDR3, the DNA is TGTGCCAGCAGCTTCGCACTATACAATGAGCAGTTCTTC. The gene calls are TRBV7-9 and TRBJ2-1; no reliable D call. V was trimmed by 3 bases and J by 4 bases, leaving 7 bases between them. Germline-derived CDR1 and CDR2 are SEHNR and FQNEAQ (reference sequence). There are 13 residues in the CDR3.

This sequence joins TRBV27 and TRBJ2-3, with D perhaps matching TRBD2 (5 bases). The CDR3 sequence is 13 residues long. V was shortened by 6 bases and J by 1 base, with 8 bases between the two germline ends. Germline CDR1 MNHEY, CDR2 SMNVEV (reference sequence). The CDR3 region is CASRSGGTDTQYF. The DNA of the CDR3 is TGTGCCAGCAGGAGCGGAGGCACAGATACGCAGTATTTT.

The V gene is TRBV14, the J gene TRBJ2-1; the match to TRBD2 covers 8 bases. CDR3 length equals 13 residues. With 2 bases clipped from V and 10 bases from J, the junction kept 4 bases outside the gene matches. The germline CDR1 and CDR2 sequences are SGHDN and FVKESK. The CDR3 DNA follows: TGTGCCAGCAGCCAACGGACTAGCCGCGAGCAGTTCTTC. As protein: CASSQRTSREQFF. The variable domain in full, completed from reference TRBV14 and TRBJ2-1, reads EAGVTQFPSHSVIEKGQTVTLRCDPISGHDNLYWYRRVMGKEIKFLLHFVKESKQDESGMPNNRFLAERTGGTYSTLKVQPAELEDSGVYFCASSQRTSREQFFGPGTRLTVL.

This clone showed up just a few times. The gene calls are TRBV4-2 and TRBJ2-1, with TRBD1 as a possible D gene (5 bases). V dropped 4 bases and J dropped 8 bases, with 12 bases sitting between them. Germline values: CDR1 LGHNA, CDR2 YNFKEQ. This CDR3 region has 13 residues. The CDR3 sequence: CASSPRQGDEQFF. CDR3 in DNA: TGTGCCAGCAGCCCTAGGCAGGGCGATGAGCAGTTCTTC.

V usage is TRBV2 and J usage is TRBJ2-5; D is perhaps TRBD2 (5 bases). CDR3 length: 14 residues. Germline lookup yields CDR1 SNHLY and CDR2 FYNNEI. V lost 1 base, J lost 1 base, and 7 bases lay in between. The CDR3 DNA reads TGTGCCAGCAGTGAAGGGGGAGCCCAAGAGACCCAGTACTTC. Translating gives CASSEGGAQETQYF.

This clone was found once. This chain links TRBV5-6 with TRBJ1-6; 8 nucleotides line up with TRBD1. The V segment lost 0 bases and the J segment 6 bases; nucleotides outside the gene matches: 5. The CDR3 consists of 16 residues. Germline values: CDR1 SGHDT, CDR2 YYEEEE. The CDR3 DNA reads as TGTGCCAGCAGCTTGGACAGGGGGATGGGTAATTCACCCCTCCACTTT. It yields the protein CASSLDRGMGNSPLHF.

The chain is built from TRBV13 and TRBJ2-7, with TRBD2 identical over 14 bases. Looked up from germline, CDR1 is PRHDT and CDR2 is FYEKMQ (reference sequence). Trimming took 2 bases from V and 6 from J; bases not matched to a gene: 3. The CDR3 extends over 15 amino acids. CDR3 in amino acids: CASSLRGLAGVEQYF. The CDR3, as DNA: TGTGCCAGCAGCTTAAGGGGACTAGCGGGAGTCGAGCAGTACTTC.

This chain uses TRBV9 with TRBJ2-5; 8 bases are shared with TRBD1. Germline CDR1 and CDR2: SGDLS and YYNGEE. Germline trimming cut 4 bases from V and 5 bases from J; bases unmatched to any gene: 10. CDR3 length: 15 residues. Here the CDR3 reads CASSTRGQGGETQYF. The CDR3 region has the DNA TGTGCCAGCAGCACCCGAGGACAGGGTGGGGAGACCCAGTACTTC.

This chain connects TRBV27 to TRBJ2-1, with a weak D call TRBD1 (5 bases). Germline assignment: CDR1 MNHEY and CDR2 SMNVEV (reference sequence). Trimming took off 4 bases at V and 5 bases at J, with 15 bases between the two ends. The CDR3 covers 15 residues. The CDR3 is CASSWSRVGHNEQFF. The CDR3 DNA is TGTGCCAGCAGTTGGTCCAGGGTGGGTCACAATGAGCAGTTCTTC.

The chain is built from TRBV6-5 and TRBJ2-1; D gene uncertain. This CDR3 is built from 14 residues. The germline V gene has CDR1 MNHEY and CDR2 SVGAGI. The V and J ends lost 0 bases and 10 bases respectively, with 13 bases between them. CDR3 coding DNA: TGTGCCAGCAGTTACTCTCTGTTTCTTGGCGAGCAGTTCTTC. It is translated as CASSYSLFLGEQFF.

This sequence joins TRBV28 and TRBJ1-5; a possible D gene is TRBD1 (5 bases). Germline V gene lookup returns CDR1 MDHEN and CDR2 SYDVKM. CDR3 size: 15 residues. Trimming shortened V by 5 bases and J by 0 bases, and 11 bases separated the two germline ends. This CDR3 is CASSHGGDSNQPQHF. The CDR3 nucleotides are TGTGCCAGCAGTCATGGGGGGGATAGCAATCAGCCCCAGCATTTT.

The chain recombines TRBV3-1 (or the pseudogene TRBV3-2) with TRBJ1-2, with D possibly TRBD1 on 6 matching bases. V lost 1 base, J lost 5 bases, and 11 bases lay in between. The CDR3 totals 14 residues. Germline CDR1 is LGHDT and CDR2 is YNNKEL (reference sequence). CDR3 DNA: TGTGCCAGCAGCCAAGCGGCAGGGGTTTATGGCTACACCTTC. It codes for CASSQAAGVYGYTF.